The source of this T cell receptor beta chain is a study of T cell responses to AZD1222 COVID-19 vaccine (dated by TCRdb to about 2021). About the investigation overall: A total of approximately 250 trial participants underwent TCR sequencing, of whom roughly 210 had received two doses of AZD1222 and some 26 had received two doses of the MenACWY control vaccine. Trial participants were enrolled by age into 18-55, 56-69 and 70-plus year subgroups, with roughly 160, 29 and 62 TCR-sequenced participants respectively. Broad study findings and their caveats: Conclusions about previously exposed vaccinees were limited because only six AZD1222 recipients were SARS-CoV-2 seropositive at baseline. Epitopes outside the regions mutated in the B.1.351 and B.1.1.7 variants were reportedly recognized by nearly half of the unique spike-specific TCRs. Participants were mostly white British and included more females than males, and it was suggested by the authors that clonal diversity may have been underestimated. After two AZD1222 doses, spike-specific TCR breadth and depth were significantly higher than at day 0 and than in MenACWY recipients. Vaccine-associated CD4 TCRs spanned the whole spike protein, with dominant responses in regions 160-218 and 743-854. In the small 56-69-year group, the increase in depth fell short of significance, most likely because of low power. Because no samples from the day 14 peak response were available, repertoires could be characterized only after the peak T cell response.

The CDR1 and CDR2 encoded by the germline V gene are ENHRY and SYGVKD. The CDR3 measures 19 amino acids from cysteine to phenylalanine. The DNA shown is the 57-base CDR3, in frame from base 1. V is pruned by 5 bases and J by 0 bases, leaving 10 bases of the junction without a gene match. For this clone: The antigen it binds to is not known. Nothing much larger sits one base from this clone, and base qualities are not available.

The time point label of this sample denotes: about 28 days (+/-7) after the second vaccine dose. Explained via the paper, the treatment or condition label denotes: meningococcal conjugate vaccine given as trial control. The vaccinee samples were drawn from two UK trials, COV001 and COV002, one of which was a single-blind randomized controlled phase 2/3 trial testing AZD1222 (ChAdOx1 nCoV-19) in healthy adults. For TCRbeta chain sequencing, PBMC samples from trial participants were taken at day 0 and at day 28 after the second dose. The CDR3 regions of human TCRbeta chains were subjected to immunosequencing. For the original study's pipeline: TCRs in the repertoires were compared against a reference library of SARS-CoV-2-specific TCRs that had been generated with the MIRA antigen-specificity platform. Breadth was defined as the fraction of unique TCRs that were SARS-CoV-2-associated. Depth was defined as the fraction of total T cells that were SARS-CoV-2-associated. Each spike-specific TCR was assigned to its reactive spike region and to a CD4 or CD8 class using the MIRA data. Log10-transformed breadth and depth values were compared by one-way ANOVA with Sidak's multiple comparisons tests. This immuneACCESS table, as held by TCRdb, lists in-frame sequences with V and J called but not all clones. Of the missing ones, under half trace to an unresolved V gene in checked studies; the others have no known cause. V and J calls and clone size come straight from that table; D and trimming were deduced from the DNA. The sample table holds around 140,000 clones, of which approximately 85% were seen once. Roughly 5.2% of the sample is in the top ten clones.

The origin of this receptor is an adult who received the MenACWY meningococcal vaccine as a control. Here the sequenced sample was peripheral blood, taken 28 days after the second dose of the MenACWY control vaccine. This sequence uses TRBV10-3 and TRBJ2-7, with TRBD2 matching 16 junction bases. The sequence in DNA is TGTGCCATCAGTCACCCCGGGACTAGCGGGAGGGCATTCTCCTACGAGCAGTACTTC. Its coded protein is CAISHPGTSGRAFSYEQYF.